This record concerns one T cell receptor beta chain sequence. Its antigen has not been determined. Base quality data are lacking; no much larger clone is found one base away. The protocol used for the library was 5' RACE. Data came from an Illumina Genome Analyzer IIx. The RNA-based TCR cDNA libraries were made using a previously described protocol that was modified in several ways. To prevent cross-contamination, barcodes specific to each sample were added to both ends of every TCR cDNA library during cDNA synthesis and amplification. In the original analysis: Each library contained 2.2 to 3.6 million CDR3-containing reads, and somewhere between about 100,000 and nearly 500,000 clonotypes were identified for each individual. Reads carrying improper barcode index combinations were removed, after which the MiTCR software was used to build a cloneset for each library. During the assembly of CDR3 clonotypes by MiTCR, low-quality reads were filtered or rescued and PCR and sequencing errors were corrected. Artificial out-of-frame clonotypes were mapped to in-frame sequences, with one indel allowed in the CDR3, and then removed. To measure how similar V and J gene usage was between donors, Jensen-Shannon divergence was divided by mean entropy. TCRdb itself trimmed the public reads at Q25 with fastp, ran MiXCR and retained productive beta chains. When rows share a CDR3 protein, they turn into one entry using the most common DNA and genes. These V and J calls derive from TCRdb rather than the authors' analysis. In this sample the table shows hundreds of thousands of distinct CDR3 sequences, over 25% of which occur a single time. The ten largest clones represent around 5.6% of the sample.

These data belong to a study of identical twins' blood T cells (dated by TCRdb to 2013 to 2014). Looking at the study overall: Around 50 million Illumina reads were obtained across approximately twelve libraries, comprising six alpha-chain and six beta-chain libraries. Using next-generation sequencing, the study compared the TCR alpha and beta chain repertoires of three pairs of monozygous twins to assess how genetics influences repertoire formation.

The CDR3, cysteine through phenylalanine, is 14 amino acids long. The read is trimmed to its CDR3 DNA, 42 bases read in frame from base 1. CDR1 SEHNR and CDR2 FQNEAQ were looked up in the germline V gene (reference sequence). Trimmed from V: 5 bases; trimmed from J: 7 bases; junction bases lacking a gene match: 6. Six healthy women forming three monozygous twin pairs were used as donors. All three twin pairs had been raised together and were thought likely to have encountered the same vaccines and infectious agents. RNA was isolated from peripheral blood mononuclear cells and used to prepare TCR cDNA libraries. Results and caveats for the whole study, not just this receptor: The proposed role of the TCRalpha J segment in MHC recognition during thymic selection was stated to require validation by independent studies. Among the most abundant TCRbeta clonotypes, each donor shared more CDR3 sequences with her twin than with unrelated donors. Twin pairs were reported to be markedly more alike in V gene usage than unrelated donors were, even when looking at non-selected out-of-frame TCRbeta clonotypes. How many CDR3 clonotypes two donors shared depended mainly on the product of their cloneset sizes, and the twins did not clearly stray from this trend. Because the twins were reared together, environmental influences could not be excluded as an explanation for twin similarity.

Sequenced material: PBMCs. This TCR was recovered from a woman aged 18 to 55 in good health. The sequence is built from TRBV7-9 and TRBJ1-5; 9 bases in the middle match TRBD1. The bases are TGTGCCAGCAGCCTGGACAGGGGCGGACAGCCCCAGCATTTT. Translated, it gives CASSLDRGGQPQHF. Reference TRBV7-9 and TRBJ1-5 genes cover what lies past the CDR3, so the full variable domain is DTGVSQNPRHKITKRGQNVTFRCDPISEHNRLYWYRQTLGQGPEFLTYFQNEAQLEKSRLLSDRFSAERPKGSFSTLEIQRTEQGDSAMYLCASSLDRGGQPQHFGDGTRLSIL.